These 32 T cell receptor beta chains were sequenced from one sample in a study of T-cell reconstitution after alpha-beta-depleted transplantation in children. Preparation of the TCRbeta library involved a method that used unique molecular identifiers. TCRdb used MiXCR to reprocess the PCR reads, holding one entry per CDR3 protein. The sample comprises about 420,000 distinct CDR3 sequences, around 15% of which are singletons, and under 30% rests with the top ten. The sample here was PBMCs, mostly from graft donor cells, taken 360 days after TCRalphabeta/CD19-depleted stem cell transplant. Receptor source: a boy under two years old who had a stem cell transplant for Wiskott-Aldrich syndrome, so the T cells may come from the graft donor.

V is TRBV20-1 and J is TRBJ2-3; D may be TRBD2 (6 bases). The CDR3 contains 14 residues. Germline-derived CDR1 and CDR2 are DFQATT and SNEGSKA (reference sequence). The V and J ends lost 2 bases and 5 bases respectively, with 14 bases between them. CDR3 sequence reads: CSARLPGLKDTQYF. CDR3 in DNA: TGCAGTGCTAGACTACCGGGACTCAAAGATACGCAGTATTTT.

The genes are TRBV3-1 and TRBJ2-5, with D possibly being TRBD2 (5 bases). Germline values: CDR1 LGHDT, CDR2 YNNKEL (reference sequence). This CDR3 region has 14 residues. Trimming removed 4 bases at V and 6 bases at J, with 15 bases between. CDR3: CASSLQEDGKTQYF. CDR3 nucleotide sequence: TGTGCCAGCAGCCTCCAGGAAGACGGGAAGACCCAGTACTTC.

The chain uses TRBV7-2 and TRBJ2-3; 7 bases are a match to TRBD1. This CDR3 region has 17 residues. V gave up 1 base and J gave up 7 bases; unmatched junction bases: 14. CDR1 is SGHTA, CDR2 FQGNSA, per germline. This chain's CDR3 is CASSLGPLQGLGNTQYF. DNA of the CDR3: TGTGCCAGCAGCTTAGGCCCTTTACAGGGGTTAGGAAATACGCAGTATTTT. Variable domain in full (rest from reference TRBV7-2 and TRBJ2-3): GAGVSQSPSNKVTEKGKDVELRCDPISGHTALYWYRQSLGQGLEFLIYFQGNSAPDKSGLPSDRFSAERTGGSVSTLTIQRTQQEDSAVYLCASSLGPLQGLGNTQYFGPGTRLTVL.

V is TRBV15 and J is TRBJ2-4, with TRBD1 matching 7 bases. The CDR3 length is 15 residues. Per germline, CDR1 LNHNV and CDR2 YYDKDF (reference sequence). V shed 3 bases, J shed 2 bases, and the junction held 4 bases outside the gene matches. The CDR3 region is CATSSVGGTKNIQYF. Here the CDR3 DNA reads TGTGCCACCAGCAGTGTAGGGGGCACCAAAAACATTCAGTACTTC.

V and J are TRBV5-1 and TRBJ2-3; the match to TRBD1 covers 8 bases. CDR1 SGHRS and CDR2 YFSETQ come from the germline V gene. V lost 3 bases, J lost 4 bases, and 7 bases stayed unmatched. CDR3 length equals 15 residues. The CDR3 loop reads CASSSRTGLADTQYF. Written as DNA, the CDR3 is TGCGCCAGCAGCTCTAGGACAGGGTTGGCAGATACGCAGTATTTT. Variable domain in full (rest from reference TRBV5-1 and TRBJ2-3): KAGVTQTPRYLIKTRGQQVTLSCSPISGHRSVSWYQQTPGQGLQFLFEYFSETQRNKGNFPGRFSGRQFSNSRSEMNVSTLELGDSALYLCASSSRTGLADTQYFGPGTRLTVL.

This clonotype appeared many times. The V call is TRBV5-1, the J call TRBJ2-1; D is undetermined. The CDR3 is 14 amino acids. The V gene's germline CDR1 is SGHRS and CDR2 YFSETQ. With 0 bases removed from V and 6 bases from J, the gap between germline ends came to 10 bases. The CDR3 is CASSLALGSNEQFF. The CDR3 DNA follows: TGCGCCAGCAGCTTGGCCCTGGGTAGCAATGAGCAGTTCTTC.

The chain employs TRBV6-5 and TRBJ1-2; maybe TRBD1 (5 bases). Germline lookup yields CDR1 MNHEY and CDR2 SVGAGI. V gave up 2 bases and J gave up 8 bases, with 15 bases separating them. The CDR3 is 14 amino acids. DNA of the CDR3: TGTGCCAGCAGTTACCTTACAGGAGAGGGCGGCTACACCTTC. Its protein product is CASSYLTGEGGYTF.

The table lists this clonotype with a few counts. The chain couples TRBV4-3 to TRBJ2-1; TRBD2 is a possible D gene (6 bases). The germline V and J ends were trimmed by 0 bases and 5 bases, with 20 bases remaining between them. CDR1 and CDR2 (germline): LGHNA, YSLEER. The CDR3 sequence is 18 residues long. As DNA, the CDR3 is TGCGCCAGCAGCCAAGATCCCCCATTGGCGGGAAACAACAATGAGCAGTTCTTC. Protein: CASSQDPPLAGNNNEQFF.

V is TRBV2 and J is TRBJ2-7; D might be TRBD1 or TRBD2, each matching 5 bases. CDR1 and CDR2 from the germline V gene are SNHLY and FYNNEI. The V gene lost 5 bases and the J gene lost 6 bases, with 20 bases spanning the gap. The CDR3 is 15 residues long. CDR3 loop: CASSKKRAGISEQYF. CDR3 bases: TGTGCCAGCAGTAAGAAGAGGGCAGGGATTTCCGAGCAGTACTTC.

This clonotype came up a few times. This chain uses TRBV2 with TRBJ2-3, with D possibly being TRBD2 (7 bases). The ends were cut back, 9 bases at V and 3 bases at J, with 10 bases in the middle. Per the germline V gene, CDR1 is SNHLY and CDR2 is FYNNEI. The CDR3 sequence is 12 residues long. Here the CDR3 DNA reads TGTGCCAGTCGGGGGGCAACAGATACGCAGTATTTT. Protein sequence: CASRGATDTQYF.

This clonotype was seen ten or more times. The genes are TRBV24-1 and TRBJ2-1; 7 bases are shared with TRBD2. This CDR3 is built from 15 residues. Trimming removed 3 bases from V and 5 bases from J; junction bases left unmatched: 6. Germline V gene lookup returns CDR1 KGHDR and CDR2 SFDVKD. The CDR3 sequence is CATSDAGTTHNEQFF. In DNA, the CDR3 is TGTGCCACCAGTGATGCCGGGACTACCCACAATGAGCAGTTCTTC.

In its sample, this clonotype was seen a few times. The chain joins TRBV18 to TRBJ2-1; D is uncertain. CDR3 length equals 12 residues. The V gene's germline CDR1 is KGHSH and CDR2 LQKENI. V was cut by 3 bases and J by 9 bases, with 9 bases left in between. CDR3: CASSPRSSEQFF. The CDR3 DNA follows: TGTGCCAGCTCACCGAGGTCAAGTGAGCAGTTCTTC.

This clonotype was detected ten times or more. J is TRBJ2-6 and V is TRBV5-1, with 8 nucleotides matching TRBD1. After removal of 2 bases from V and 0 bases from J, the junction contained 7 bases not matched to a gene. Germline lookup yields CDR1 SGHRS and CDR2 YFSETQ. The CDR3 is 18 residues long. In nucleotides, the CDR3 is TGCGCCAGCAGCTTTCAGGGGGCCTCGTTCTCTGGGGCCAACGTCCTGACTTTC. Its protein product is CASSFQGASFSGANVLTF.

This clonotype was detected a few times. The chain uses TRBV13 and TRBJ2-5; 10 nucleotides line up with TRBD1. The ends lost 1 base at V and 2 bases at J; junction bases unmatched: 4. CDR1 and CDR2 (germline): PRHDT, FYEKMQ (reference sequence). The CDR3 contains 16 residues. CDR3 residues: CASSLVSGQGQETQYF. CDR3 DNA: TGTGCCAGCAGCTTAGTATCGGGACAGGGGCAAGAGACCCAGTACTTC.

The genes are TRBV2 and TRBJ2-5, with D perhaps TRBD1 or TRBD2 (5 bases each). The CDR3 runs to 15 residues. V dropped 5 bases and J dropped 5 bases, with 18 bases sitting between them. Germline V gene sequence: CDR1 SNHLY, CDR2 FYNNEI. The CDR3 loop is CASSRQGEGLETQYF. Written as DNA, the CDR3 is TGTGCCAGCAGTCGCCAGGGAGAGGGGTTGGAGACCCAGTACTTC.

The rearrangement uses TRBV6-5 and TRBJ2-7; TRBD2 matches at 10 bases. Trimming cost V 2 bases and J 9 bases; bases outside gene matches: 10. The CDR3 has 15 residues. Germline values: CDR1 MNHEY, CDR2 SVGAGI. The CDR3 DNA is TGTGCCAGCAGTTACGATCCTAGCGGGAGTTCGCGGCAGTACTTC. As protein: CASSYDPSGSSRQYF.

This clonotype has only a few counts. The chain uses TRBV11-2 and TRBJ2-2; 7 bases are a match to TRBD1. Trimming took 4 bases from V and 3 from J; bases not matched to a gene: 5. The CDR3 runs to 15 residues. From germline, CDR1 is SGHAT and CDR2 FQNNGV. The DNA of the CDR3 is TGTGCCAGCAGCTCGAACAGGGGCCACACCGGGGAGCTGTTTTTT. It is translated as CASSSNRGHTGELFF.

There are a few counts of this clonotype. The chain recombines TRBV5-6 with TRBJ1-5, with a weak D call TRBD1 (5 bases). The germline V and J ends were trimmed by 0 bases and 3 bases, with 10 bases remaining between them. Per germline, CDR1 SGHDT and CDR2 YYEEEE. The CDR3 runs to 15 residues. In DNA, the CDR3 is TGTGCCAGCAGCTTGGGACAGTTTTCCAATCAGCCCCAGCATTTT. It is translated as CASSLGQFSNQPQHF.

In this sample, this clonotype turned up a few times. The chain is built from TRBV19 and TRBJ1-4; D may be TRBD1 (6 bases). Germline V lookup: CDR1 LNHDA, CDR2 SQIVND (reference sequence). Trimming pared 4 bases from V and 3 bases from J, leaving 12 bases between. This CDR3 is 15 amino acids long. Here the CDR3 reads CASSSRQAPNEKLFF. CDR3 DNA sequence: TGTGCCAGTAGTAGCCGACAGGCGCCTAATGAAAAACTGTTTTTT.

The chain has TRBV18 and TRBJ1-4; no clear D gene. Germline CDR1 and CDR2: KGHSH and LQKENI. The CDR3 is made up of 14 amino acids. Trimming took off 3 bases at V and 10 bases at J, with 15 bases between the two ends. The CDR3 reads CASSPWTLRGKLFF. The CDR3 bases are TGTGCCAGCTCACCGTGGACCCTTCGGGGAAAACTGTTTTTT.

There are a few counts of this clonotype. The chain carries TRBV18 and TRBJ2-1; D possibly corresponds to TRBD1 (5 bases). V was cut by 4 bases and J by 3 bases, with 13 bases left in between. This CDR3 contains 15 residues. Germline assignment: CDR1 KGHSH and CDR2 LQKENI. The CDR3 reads CASSLLTVGYNEQFF. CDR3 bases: TGTGCCAGCTCACTCCTGACAGTGGGCTACAATGAGCAGTTCTTC.

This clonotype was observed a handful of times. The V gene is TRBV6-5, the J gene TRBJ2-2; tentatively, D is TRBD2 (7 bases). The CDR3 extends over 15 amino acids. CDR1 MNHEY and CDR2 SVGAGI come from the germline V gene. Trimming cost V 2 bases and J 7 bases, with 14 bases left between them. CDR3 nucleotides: TGTGCCAGCAGTTACCGAAAGGGGGGGAGCGGGGAGCTGTTTTTT. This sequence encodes CASSYRKGGSGELFF.

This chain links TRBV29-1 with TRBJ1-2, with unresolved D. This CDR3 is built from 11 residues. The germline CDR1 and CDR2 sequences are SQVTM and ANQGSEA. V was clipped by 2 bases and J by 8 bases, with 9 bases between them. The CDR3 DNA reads TGCAGCGTTGAAACCAGAGGAGGCTACACCTTC. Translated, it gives CSVETRGGYTF.

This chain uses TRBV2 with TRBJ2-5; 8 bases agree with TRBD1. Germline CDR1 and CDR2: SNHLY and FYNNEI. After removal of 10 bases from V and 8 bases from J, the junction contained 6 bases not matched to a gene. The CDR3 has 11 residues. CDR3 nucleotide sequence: TGTGCCACCGGACAGGGAATTACCCAGTACTTC. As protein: CATGQGITQYF.

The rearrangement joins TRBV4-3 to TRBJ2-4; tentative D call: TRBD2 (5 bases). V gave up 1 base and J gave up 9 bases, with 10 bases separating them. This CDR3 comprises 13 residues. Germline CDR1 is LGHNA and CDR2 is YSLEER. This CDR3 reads CASSQGLAGIQYF. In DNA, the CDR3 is TGCGCCAGCAGCCAAGGGCTTGCGGGCATTCAGTACTTC.

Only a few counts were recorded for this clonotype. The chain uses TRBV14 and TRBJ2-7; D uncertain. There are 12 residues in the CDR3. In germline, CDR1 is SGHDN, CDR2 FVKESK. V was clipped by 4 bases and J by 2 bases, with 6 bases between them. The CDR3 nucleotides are TGTGCCAGCAGCCGGATTCCCTACGAGCAGTACTTC. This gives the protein CASSRIPYEQYF.

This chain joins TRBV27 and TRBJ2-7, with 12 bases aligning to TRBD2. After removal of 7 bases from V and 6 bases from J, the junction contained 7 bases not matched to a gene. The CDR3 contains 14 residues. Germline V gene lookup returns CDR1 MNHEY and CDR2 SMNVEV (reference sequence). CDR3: CASTSSGRAFEQYF. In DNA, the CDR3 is TGTGCCAGCACCTCTAGCGGGAGGGCCTTCGAGCAGTACTTC.

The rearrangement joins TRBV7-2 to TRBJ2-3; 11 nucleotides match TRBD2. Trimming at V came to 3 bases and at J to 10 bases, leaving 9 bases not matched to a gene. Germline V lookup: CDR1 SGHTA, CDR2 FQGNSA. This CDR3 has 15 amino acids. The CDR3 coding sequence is TGTGCCAGCAGCTTCCAAACTAGCGGGAGTAGTGCGCAGTATTTT. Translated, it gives CASSFQTSGSSAQYF.

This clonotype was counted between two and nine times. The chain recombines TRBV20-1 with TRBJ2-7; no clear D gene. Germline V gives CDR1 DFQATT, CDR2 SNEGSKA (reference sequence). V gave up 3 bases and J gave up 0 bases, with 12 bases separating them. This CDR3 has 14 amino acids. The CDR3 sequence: CSASATPYSYEQYF. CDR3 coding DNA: TGCAGTGCTAGCGCGACTCCCTACTCCTACGAGCAGTACTTC.

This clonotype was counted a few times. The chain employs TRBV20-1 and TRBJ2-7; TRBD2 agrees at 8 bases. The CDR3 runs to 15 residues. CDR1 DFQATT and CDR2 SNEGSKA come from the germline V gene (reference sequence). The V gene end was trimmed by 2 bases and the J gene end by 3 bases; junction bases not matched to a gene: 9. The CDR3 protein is CSARKRLASLYEQYF. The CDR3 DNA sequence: TGCAGTGCTAGAAAACGACTAGCGAGTCTCTACGAGCAGTACTTC.

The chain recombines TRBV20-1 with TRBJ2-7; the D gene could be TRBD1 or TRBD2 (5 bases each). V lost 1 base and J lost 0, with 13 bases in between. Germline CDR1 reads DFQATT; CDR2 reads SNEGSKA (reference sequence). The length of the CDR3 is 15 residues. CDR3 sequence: CSARGTRDLSYEQYF. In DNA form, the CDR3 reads TGCAGTGCTAGAGGCACTAGGGACCTCTCCTACGAGCAGTACTTC.

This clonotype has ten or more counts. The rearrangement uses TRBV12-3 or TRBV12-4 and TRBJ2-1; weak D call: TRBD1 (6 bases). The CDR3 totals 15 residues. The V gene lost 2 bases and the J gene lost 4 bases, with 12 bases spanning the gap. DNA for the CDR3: TGTGCCAGCAGTTTAAAACAGGGTGGGTACAATGAGCAGTTCTTC. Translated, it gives CASSLKQGGYNEQFF.